Below are 13 T cell receptor beta chains sequenced from a single sample in a study of cytotoxic CD8 clonotypes in ibrutinib-treated CLL. TCRdb's copy holds only in-frame clones and misses some; the assay was immunoSEQ multiplex PCR. The table includes 130,000 or so clones, approximately 85% detected once. The specimen comprised PBMCs, sampled after 24 months of ibrutinib treatment. Source of these receptors: a human donor with chronic lymphocytic leukemia.

The chain has TRBV5-8 and TRBJ1-2; TRBD1 matches 10 bases. V trimming: 3 bases; J trimming: 7 bases; junction bases outside the gene matches: 12. The germline CDR1 and CDR2 sequences are SGHTS and YDEGEE. The CDR3 contains 16 residues. The CDR3 here is CASSSNRQGAYRGYTF. The CDR3 region has the DNA TGTGCCAGCAGCTCGAATAGACAGGGGGCGTATCGTGGCTACACCTTC.

This clone occurred a few times. The V call is TRBV5-6, the J call TRBJ1-2; no clear D. The CDR3 contains 11 residues. The V end was cut by 4 bases, the J end by 2 bases, with 3 bases between. CDR1 and CDR2 from the germline V gene are SGHDT and YYEEEE. The CDR3 reads CASSLNYGYTF. The CDR3 nucleotides are TGTGCCAGCAGCCTCAACTATGGCTACACCTTC.

The chain uses TRBV4-2 and TRBJ2-7; 8 nucleotides agree with TRBD1. CDR1 is LGHNA and CDR2 is YNFKEQ in the germline V gene. There are 14 residues in the CDR3. The V segment lost 4 bases and the J segment 2 bases; nucleotides outside the gene matches: 4. The DNA for the CDR3 is TGTGCCAGCAGCCCTGGACAGGGAACCTACGAGCAGTACTTC. It yields the protein CASSPGQGTYEQYF.

This clone was recorded once. The rearrangement joins TRBV28 to TRBJ1-4, with D unresolved. From germline, CDR1 is MDHEN and CDR2 SYDVKM. The CDR3 covers 14 residues. Deletions cut 10 bases from V and 9 bases from J, with 21 bases between. DNA of the CDR3: TGTGCCACCGCCCGCGTACGGTATCAGAAAAAACTGTTTTTT. Its protein is CATARVRYQKKLFF.

The chain links TRBV28 to TRBJ1-6; D gene ambiguous. The germline CDR1 and CDR2 sequences are MDHEN and SYDVKM. With 4 bases removed from V and 17 bases from J, the gap between germline ends came to 12 bases. The CDR3 extends over 11 amino acids. The CDR3 sequence: CASSSIVNFHF. DNA of the CDR3: TGTGCCAGCAGTTCTATAGTCAATTTCCACTTT.

The chain joins TRBV28 to TRBJ1-6; D is unclear. The V gene lost 6 bases and the J gene lost 8 bases, with 11 bases spanning the gap. Germline values: CDR1 MDHEN, CDR2 SYDVKM. The CDR3 has 13 residues. The CDR3 sequence: CASRRHSDSPLHF. In nucleotides, the CDR3 is TGTGCCAGCAGGCGACATTCGGATTCACCCCTCCACTTT.

The V call is TRBV14, the J call TRBJ1-3, with D maybe TRBD1 (5 bases). The CDR3 extends over 19 amino acids. Looked up from germline, CDR1 is SGHDN and CDR2 is FVKESK. Trimming pared 0 bases from V and 2 bases from J, leaving 20 bases between. This chain's CDR3 is CASSQDLRGLVGAGNTIYF. The CDR3 DNA reads as TGTGCCAGCAGCCAAGATCTTAGGGGCCTGGTTGGTGCTGGAAACACCATATATTTT.

The chain uses TRBV28 and TRBJ1-5, with 7 bases matching TRBD1. The CDR3 spans 14 residues. V lost 8 bases to trimming and J lost 3 bases; unmatched junction nucleotides: 7. The germline V gene encodes CDR1 MDHEN and CDR2 SYDVKM. DNA of the CDR3: TGTGCCAGCTTTGGGACAGTCTACAATCAGCCCCAGCATTTT. Encoded protein: CASFGTVYNQPQHF.

This clone has only one observation. The chain links TRBV7-2 to TRBJ1-3; D is unclear. The V gene's germline CDR1 is SGHTA and CDR2 FQGNSA. V shed 5 bases and J shed 0 bases, with 8 bases lying between them. The CDR3 is 14 amino acids. As DNA, the CDR3 is TGTGCCAGCAGCACACCAAACTCTGGAAACACCATATATTTT. This encodes CASSTPNSGNTIYF. Together with reference TRBV7-2 and TRBJ1-3, the CDR3 gives the full variable domain: GAGVSQSPSNKVTEKGKDVELRCDPISGHTALYWYRQSLGQGLEFLIYFQGNSAPDKSGLPSDRFSAERTGGSVSTLTIQRTQQEDSAVYLCASSTPNSGNTIYFGEGSWLTVV.

The genes are TRBV2 and TRBJ2-4; the match to TRBD1 covers 9 bases. J was trimmed by 6 bases and V by 6 bases; bases with no gene match: 6. The CDR3 length is 14 residues. Germline values: CDR1 SNHLY, CDR2 FYNNEI. DNA of the CDR3: TGTGCCAGCAGATGGGCGGGACAGGGAAACATTCAGTACTTC. Its protein is CASRWAGQGNIQYF.

The rearrangement joins TRBV28 to TRBJ2-5; 7 bases are a match to TRBD2. Trimming cost V 5 bases and J 5 bases; bases outside gene matches: 11. The germline V gene has CDR1 MDHEN and CDR2 SYDVKM. This CDR3 contains 15 residues. For the CDR3, the DNA is TGTGCCAGCAGTAGCGCGACACTAGCGAGGGAGACCCAGTACTTC. Protein product: CASSSATLARETQYF.

The chain combines TRBV4-2 with TRBJ1-4, with 10 bases matching TRBD1. The CDR3 totals 15 residues. V dropped 3 bases and J dropped 7; count of bases not matched to a gene: 5. Germline V gene data show CDR1 as LGHNA and CDR2 as YNFKEQ. The CDR3 loop reads CASSHSGQGSEKLFF. In DNA, the CDR3 is TGTGCCAGCAGCCACTCGGGACAGGGGAGTGAAAAACTGTTTTTT.

The chain couples TRBV4-3 to TRBJ2-3; 9 bases are shared with TRBD1. Germline V gene lookup returns CDR1 LGHNA and CDR2 YSLEER. With V trimmed by 1 base and J by 3 bases, 11 bases remained unmatched. This CDR3 is 18 amino acids long. CDR3 residues: CASSQGGTGTGWTDTQYF. The CDR3, as DNA: TGCGCCAGCAGCCAAGGGGGCACAGGGACAGGGTGGACAGATACGCAGTATTTT.